This TCR beta chain was obtained from a study of cytomegalovirus exposure and HLA in healthy donors. The study, taken as a whole, reports: The study put 150 to 200 TCR beta chains on its list as cytomegalovirus-associated. A further, later analysis showed that HLA-associated TCR beta chains (compared with equally common others) were more clonally expanded.

A remark on this clone: Antigen specificity is unknown.

Primers: 60 Vbeta forward and 13 Jbeta reverse. Produced via immunoSEQ multiplex PCR; TCRdb's table is partial and in-frame only. This sample yields some 100,000 clones, of which 55% to 75% are seen a single time; more than 15% belongs to the top ten. Trimming removed 5 bases from V and 7 bases from J; junction bases left unmatched: 7. CDR1 is SGHTA and CDR2 is FQGNSA in the germline V gene. There are 13 residues in the CDR3. The material sequenced was PBMCs. This clonotype was sampled from a woman aged 18-30 years in good health and CMV-seropositive. The rearrangement links TRBV7-2 to TRBJ1-1; 7 bases line up with TRBD1. The CDR3 DNA follows: TGTGCCAGCAGCCACAACAGGGGCCGTGAAGCTTTCTTT. This translates into CASSHNRGREAFF. Complete variable domain (other parts from reference TRBV7-2 and TRBJ1-1): GAGVSQSPSNKVTEKGKDVELRCDPISGHTALYWYRQSLGQGLEFLIYFQGNSAPDKSGLPSDRFSAERTGGSVSTLTIQRTQQEDSAVYLCASSHNRGREAFFGQGTRLTVV.